The clone carrying this T cell receptor (beta chain) was seen a handful of times. The length of the CDR3 is 13 residues. After removal of 11 bases from V and 5 bases from J, the junction contained 3 bases not matched to a gene. The data stem from a study of spatial heterogeneity in lung cancer. Study details: There were consistently more beta-chain sequences detected than alpha-chain sequences.

Specified time point: sample taken at primary tumor resection. Unsorted whole RNA samples from tumor, nontumor lung or frozen PBMC were sequenced. Every molecule of TCR cDNA had its own unique molecular identifier. TCRdb re-derived calls from the 5' RACE reads in MiXCR, one entry per CDR3 protein. The table lists about 61,000 distinct CDR3 sequences, approximately 6.3% of them singletons, with around 15% in the top ten. This TCR derives from a female donor with early-stage non-small cell lung cancer. The V call is TRBV12-3 or TRBV12-4, the J call TRBJ2-3; 14 bases map to TRBD2. This material consisted of PBMCs, taken at surgery. CDR3 coding DNA: TGTGCCGGGGGACTAGCGGGAGTAGATACGCAGTATTTT. As protein: CAGGLAGVDTQYF.